The rows below give T cell receptor beta chains drawn from one sample of a study of T cell clonotyping in hematopoietic cell transplantation. The data were produced by immunoSEQ multiplex PCR, yet TCRdb's version contains in-frame clones alone and is incomplete. The sample lists under 20,000 clones; 90% were seen once. The specimen sequenced was peripheral blood mononuclear cells. Receptor source: a man in his fifties in good health. Some clones in this sample may be carry-over from other donors' samples. Both conserved end residues are part of each CDR3. A D gene is named only where the DNA matches it firmly. Size is stated for part of the rows, as once, few or many counts, or as a class when the clone is expanded.

J,size,V,D,DNA,CDR3
TRBJ2-3,-,TRBV11-3,-,TGTGCCAGCAGCTTAGAAGTACGAGCCACAGGACCAACAGATACGCAGTATTTT,CASSLEVRATGPTDTQYF
TRBJ1-2,-,TRBV7-9,-,TGTGCCAGCAGCTTAGTTATAGCTAACTATGGCTACACCTTC,CASSLVIANYGYTF
TRBJ1-2,-,TRBV27,TRBD1,TGTGCCAGCTCCCAGGACAGGGTCCACTATGGCTACACCTTC,CASSQDRVHYGYTF
TRBJ2-1,-,TRBV28,TRBD2,TGTGCCAGCAGTTTATGGAGGGCGGGGGGACCCAATGAGCAGTTCTTC,CASSLWRAGGPNEQFF
TRBJ1-2,-,TRBV30,TRBD1,TGTGCCTGGGGCGACAGGGTTCTGGATGGCTACACCTTC,CAWGDRVLDGYTF
TRBJ1-2,-,TRBV28,-,TGTGCCAGCAGAGTTTCAGGGAACTATGGCTACACCTTC,CASRVSGNYGYTF
TRBJ1-5,-,TRBV6-5,TRBD1,TGTGCCACCGGACAGGGGTGGCAGCCCCAGCATTTT,CATGQGWQPQHF
TRBJ2-2,-,TRBV11-3,TRBD1,TGTGCCAGCAGCTCCCGGGACAGGGGATTGGTGGAGCTGTTTTTT,CASSSRDRGLVELFF
TRBJ1-1,-,TRBV20-1,-,TGCAGTGCTAGAGTCTCCCATGAAGCTTTCTTT,CSARVSHEAFF
TRBJ1-1,-,TRBV11-3,-,TGTGCCAGCAAAAGACAGGAGGAAGCTTTCTTT,CASKRQEEAFF
TRBJ2-7,once,TRBV11-3,-,TGTGCCAGCAGCCCCTCCTACGAGCAGTACTTC,CASSPSYEQYF
TRBJ1-4,-,TRBV28,-,TGTGCCAGCAGCATACGGGGTGAAAAACTGTTTTTT,CASSIRGEKLFF
TRBJ2-3,once,TRBV30,TRBD2,TGTGCCTGGAGTTTGACTAGCGGGAGCGTGGATACGCAGTATTTT,CAWSLTSGSVDTQYF
TRBJ1-2,-,TRBV30,-,TGTGCCTCCGCCCTGGGGATAAACTATGGCTACACCTTC,CASALGINYGYTF
TRBJ1-6,-,TRBV7-6,-,TGTGCCAGCAGCTTATCCCAGGGAAATTCACCCCTCCACTTT,CASSLSQGNSPLHF
TRBJ2-7,-,TRBV30,-,TGTGCCTGGAGTCGGCCCCTACTAGTTCTCGAGCAGTACTTC,CAWSRPLLVLEQYF
TRBJ1-6,-,TRBV30,-,TGTGCCTGGGGCGGGGGGACGGGAAGTTCACCCCTCCACTTT,CAWGGGTGSSPLHF
TRBJ2-1,-,TRBV5-8,TRBD2,TGTGCCAGCAGTGCCGGGACTAGCAGCTACAATGAGCAGTTCTTC,CASSAGTSSYNEQFF
TRBJ1-5,-,TRBV14,-,TGTGCCAGCAGCCAAGGTATAGGGTCGGAGCAGCCCCAGCATTTT,CASSQGIGSEQPQHF
TRBJ1-2,few,TRBV28,-,TGTGCCAGCAGTATCCAAGGGAAGAGTGGCTACACCTTC,CASSIQGKSGYTF
TRBJ2-7,-,TRBV27,-,TGTGCCAGCAGTAGGACGGTAGCCTACGAGCAGTACTTC,CASSRTVAYEQYF
TRBJ2-3,-,TRBV28,TRBD2,TGTGCCAGCATCCCTACGGTCGGGGGGGCCGCAGATACGCAGTATTTT,CASIPTVGGAADTQYF
TRBJ1-2,-,TRBV4-1,-,TGCGCCAGCAGCCAAGATCTCAGATCGGATGGCTACACCTTC,CASSQDLRSDGYTF
TRBJ1-5,-,TRBV19,TRBD1,TGTGCCAGTTCAGAGGGGGCGAGATTTCGGCCCCAGCATTTT,CASSEGARFRPQHF
TRBJ2-7,few,TRBV5-1,-,TGCGCCAGCAGCTCGGGACCGACCTACGAGCAGTACTTC,CASSSGPTYEQYF
TRBJ2-2,-,TRBV25-1,TRBD1,TGTGCCAGCAGTGTCGGGACAGGGCGGACCGGGGAGCTGTTTTTT,CASSVGTGRTGELFF
TRBJ1-2,-,TRBV6-5,-,TGTGCCAGCAGTGCACAGGGTCTCCCGGGCTATGGCTACACCTTC,CASSAQGLPGYGYTF
TRBJ2-7,-,TRBV28,-,TGTGCCAGCAGTGGAACAGGGTACTCCTACGAGCAGTACTTC,CASSGTGYSYEQYF
TRBJ1-6,-,TRBV30,-,TGTGCCTGGAGTTCCGGGGTTGGGGAGTCACCCCTCCACTTT,CAWSSGVGESPLHF
TRBJ2-1,-,TRBV6-5,-,TGTGCCAGCAGTTTTGGTCGGGGGCATGAGCAGTTCTTC,CASSFGRGHEQFF